A single sample gave rise to the 5 T cell receptor beta chains below, sequenced in a study of T cells in Graves' hyperthyroidism and ophthalmopathy. The CDR3 regions of TCR beta were amplified from RNA transcripts. A first-round RT-PCR of the TCR CDR3 used the HTBI primer set. TCRdb redid the calling of the multiplex PCR reads with MiXCR, one entry per CDR3 protein. This table holds roughly 180,000 distinct CDR3 sequences, just under 9.5% found once. The sample taken for sequencing was blood. The receptors were gathered from a woman under 30 with Graves' hyperthyroidism that later progressed to Graves' ophthalmopathy.

This clonotype was seen repeatedly, ten times or more. CDR3 in DNA: TGTGCCAGCAGTTACATGGGTAGCGGGACCTACGAGCAGTACTTC. It yields the protein CASSYMGSGTYEQYF. This chain links TRBV6-2 or TRBV6-3 with TRBJ2-7; TRBD2 matches 8 bases. This CDR3 has 15 amino acids. Germline V gene lookup returns CDR1 MNHEY and CDR2 SVGEGT. The ends lost 2 bases at V and 2 bases at J; junction bases unmatched: 5.

This clonotype occurred many times. J is TRBJ2-3 and V is TRBV20-1, with 12 bases that match TRBD2. The CDR3 has 17 amino acids. Germline V lookup: CDR1 DFQATT, CDR2 SNEGSKA (reference sequence). V shed 6 bases and J 5 bases; nucleotides not matched to a gene: 15. The chain's CDR3 is CSALKPSGGVSGDTQYF. The CDR3 DNA reads TGCAGTGCCCTTAAGCCTAGCGGGGGGGTCTCGGGAGATACGCAGTATTTT.

This clonotype was seen a few times. The chain's CDR3 is CSVYRLALDNEQFF. For the CDR3, the DNA is TGCAGCGTGTACAGACTAGCTCTGGACAATGAGCAGTTCTTC. J is TRBJ2-1 and V is TRBV29-1; TRBD2 aligns across 7 bases. The junction had 10 bases not matched to a gene; V was cut back by 6 bases and J by 5 bases. This CDR3 contains 14 residues. CDR1 and CDR2 from the germline V gene are SQVTM and ANQGSEA.

The rearrangement joins TRBV28 to TRBJ2-3; 9 nucleotides agree with TRBD2. The ends lost 2 bases at V and 3 bases at J; junction bases unmatched: 6. This CDR3 contains 16 residues. CDR1 MDHEN and CDR2 SYDVKM come from the germline V gene. In nucleotides, the CDR3 is TGTGCCAGCAGTTTAGCGGGAGGGCCTAAGACAGATACGCAGTATTTT. Protein: CASSLAGGPKTDTQYF.

This sequence joins TRBV6-2 or TRBV6-3 and TRBJ1-6; TRBD1 aligns across 7 bases. The CDR3 consists of 15 residues. Germline assignment: CDR1 MNHEY and CDR2 SVGEGT. Germline trimming cut 8 bases from V and 9 bases from J; bases unmatched to any gene: 13. This CDR3 reads CASCRSARGVSPLHF. CDR3 DNA sequence: TGTGCCAGCTGCAGATCTGCCAGGGGGGTTTCACCCCTCCACTTT.